Each of the 2 T cell receptor beta chains below was sequenced from the same sample in a study of radiotherapy plus CTLA-4 blockade in lung cancer. TCRdb's copy holds only in-frame clones and misses some; the assay was immunoSEQ multiplex PCR. The sample includes about 95,000 clones, 75% to 90% seen only once; the top ten take 3% to 3.5%. The material was peripheral blood, obtained from a patient treated with radiotherapy plus ipilimumab. These receptors all come from a human donor with non-small cell lung cancer who had a partial response to radiotherapy plus ipilimumab.

This clone was counted only a few times. This chain uses TRBV7-3 with TRBJ2-1, with 11 bases identical to TRBD2. Unmatched junction bases numbered 7, after V lost 5 bases and J lost 4 bases. The CDR3 covers 16 residues. Germline lookup yields CDR1 SGHTA and CDR2 FQGTGA. The CDR3 DNA reads as TGTGCCAGCAGCCGTGGGACTAGCGGACCTTACAATGAGCAGTTCTTC. It specifies CASSRGTSGPYNEQFF. Variable domain in full (rest from reference TRBV7-3 and TRBJ2-1): GAGVSQTPSNKVTEKGKYVELRCDPISGHTALYWYRQSLGQGPEFLIYFQGTGAADDSGLPNDRFFAVRPEGSVSTLKIQRTERGDSAVYLCASSRGTSGPYNEQFFGPGTRLTVL.

This sequence joins TRBV5-4 and TRBJ2-2; TRBD2 might be the D (5 bases). The CDR3 covers 15 residues. Deletions cut 3 bases from V and 6 bases from J, with 15 bases between. CDR1 SGHNT and CDR2 YYREEE come from the germline V gene (reference sequence). In DNA, the CDR3 is TGTGCCAGCAGCTCGGCTGGGGTCGGGGCCGGGGAGCTGTTTTTT. It is translated as CASSSAGVGAGELFF.